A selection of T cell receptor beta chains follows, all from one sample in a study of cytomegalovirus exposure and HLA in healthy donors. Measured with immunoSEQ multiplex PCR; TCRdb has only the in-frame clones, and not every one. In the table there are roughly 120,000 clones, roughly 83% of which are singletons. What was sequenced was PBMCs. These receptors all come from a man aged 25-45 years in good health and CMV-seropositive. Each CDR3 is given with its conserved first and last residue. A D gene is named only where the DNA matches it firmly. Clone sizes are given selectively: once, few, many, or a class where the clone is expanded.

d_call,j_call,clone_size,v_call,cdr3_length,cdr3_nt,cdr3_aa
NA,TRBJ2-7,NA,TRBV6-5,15,TGTGCCAGCAGTTATGACGGGCGGGTACTCGACGAGCAGTACTTC,CASSYDGRVLDEQYF
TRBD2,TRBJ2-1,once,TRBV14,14,TGTGCCAGCAGCCAGGCTGGGACTAGCGGATGGCAGTTCTTC,CASSQAGTSGWQFF
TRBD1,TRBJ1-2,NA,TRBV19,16,TGTGCCAGTAGTATAGGGGGGACAGGATCCTACTATGGCTACACCTTC,CASSIGGTGSYYGYTF
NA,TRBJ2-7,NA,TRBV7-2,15,TGTGCCAGCAGCTTAGGGGGCCCTCTAATCTACGAGCAGTACTTC,CASSLGGPLIYEQYF
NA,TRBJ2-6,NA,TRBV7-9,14,TGTTCCAGCAGCTCCCCTAATGGGGCCAACGTCCTGACTTTC,CSSSSPNGANVLTF
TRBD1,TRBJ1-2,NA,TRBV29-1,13,TGCAGCGCAAACCGACAGGGGGGGGCTGGCTACACCTTC,CSANRQGGAGYTF
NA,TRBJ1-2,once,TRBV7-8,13,TGTGCCAGCAGCCCACCCAGGGGCTATGGCTACACCTTC,CASSPPRGYGYTF
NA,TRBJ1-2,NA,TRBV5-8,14,TGTGCCAGCCCCCAGGGCGGACGAAACTATGGCTACACCTTC,CASPQGGRNYGYTF
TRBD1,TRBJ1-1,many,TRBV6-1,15,TGTGCCAGCCCTCCGGGACAGGGGGAAGGGACTGAAGCTTTCTTT,CASPPGQGEGTEAFF
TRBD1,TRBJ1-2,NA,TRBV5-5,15,TGTGCCAGCAGCCTTGACAGGGGGAACCTATATGGCTACACCTTC,CASSLDRGNLYGYTF
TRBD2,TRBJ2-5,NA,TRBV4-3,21,TGCGCCAGCAGCCAAGATCGGGTAAGAGCGGGGGGGCCTCCCCGTCAAGAGACCCAGTACTTC,CASSQDRVRAGGPPRQETQYF
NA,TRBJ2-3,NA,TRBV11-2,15,TGTGCCAGCAGCTACCGGACACACAGCACAGATACGCAGTATTTT,CASSYRTHSTDTQYF
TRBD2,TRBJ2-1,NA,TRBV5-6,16,TGTGCCAGCAGCTCAACTAGCGGGAAAAGGTACAATGAGCAGTTCTTC,CASSSTSGKRYNEQFF
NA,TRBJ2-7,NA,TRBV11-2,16,TGTGCCAGCAGCCCCCGACCTGGAGGGTTCGGGTACGAGCAGTACTTC,CASSPRPGGFGYEQYF
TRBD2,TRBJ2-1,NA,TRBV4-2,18,TGTGCCAGCAGCCAAGATCTTGGACTAGCGGAGCCCTACAATGAGCAGTTCTTC,CASSQDLGLAEPYNEQFF
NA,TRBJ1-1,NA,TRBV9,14,TGTGCCAGCAGCCCCTCGGGGGGGAACACTGAAGCTTTCTTT,CASSPSGGNTEAFF
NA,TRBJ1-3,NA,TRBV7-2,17,TGTGCCAGCAGCTTAGATTTGCGCCTAAACTCTGGAAACACCATATATTTT,CASSLDLRLNSGNTIYF
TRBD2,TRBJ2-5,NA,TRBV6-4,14,TGTGCCAGCAGTGACGGAGGGAGGGTAGAGACCCAGTACTTC,CASSDGGRVETQYF
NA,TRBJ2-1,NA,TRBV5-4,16,TGTGCCAGCAGCTTGGGGGGCGGAAGCTCCTACAATGAGCAGTTCTTC,CASSLGGGSSYNEQFF
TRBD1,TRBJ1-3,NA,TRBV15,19,TGTGCCACCAGCAGAGATCACTGGGACAGCTTCCTCTCTGGAAACACCATATATTTT,CATSRDHWDSFLSGNTIYF
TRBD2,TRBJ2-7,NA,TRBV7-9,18,TGTTCCAGCAGCGCGAGGACCAAGTTGGGCGGGAGTACCAACGAGCAGTACTTC,CSSSARTKLGGSTNEQYF
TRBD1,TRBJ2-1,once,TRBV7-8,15,TGTGCCAGCAGCTCCCCAGACAGGGCAGGTCGCGGGCAGTTCTTC,CASSSPDRAGRGQFF
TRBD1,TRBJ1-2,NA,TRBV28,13,TGTGCCAGCAGTCAGACAGGGATCTATGGCTACACCTTC,CASSQTGIYGYTF
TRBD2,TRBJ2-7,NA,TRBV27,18,TGTGCCAGCAGCCCTGCTAGACTAGCGGATCCCTTTGACCACGAGCAGTACTTC,CASSPARLADPFDHEQYF
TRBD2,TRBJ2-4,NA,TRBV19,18,TGTGCCAGTAGTATAATGCGGGAGGCCCTATTAGCCAAAAACAGTCAGTACTTC,CASSIMREALLAKNSQYF
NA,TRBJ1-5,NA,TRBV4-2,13,TGTGCCAGCAGCCAAGAGACAGATCAGCCCCAGCATTTT,CASSQETDQPQHF
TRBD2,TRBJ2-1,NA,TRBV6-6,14,TGTGCCAGCAGGTCCCTAGCGGGAGGAGGGGAGCAGTTCTTC,CASRSLAGGGEQFF
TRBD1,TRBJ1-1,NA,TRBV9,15,TGTGCCAGCAGCGCCGCCGGGACAGGGGGCACTGAAGCTTTCTTT,CASSAAGTGGTEAFF
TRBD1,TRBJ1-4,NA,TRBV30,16,TGTGCCTGGAGTCAAACAGGGGGCAAGAGGAATGAAAAACTGTTTTTT,CAWSQTGGKRNEKLFF
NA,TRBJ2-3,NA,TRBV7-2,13,TGTGCCAGCAGCAGGAGTATGGCAGATACGCAGTATTTT,CASSRSMADTQYF
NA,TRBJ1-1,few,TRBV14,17,TGTGCCAGCAGCCAACATGGCGGGACCGGGAGGTACACTGAAGCTTTCTTT,CASSQHGGTGRYTEAFF
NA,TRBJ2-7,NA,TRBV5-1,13,TGCGCCAGCAGCTTGGACGGGAACTACGAGCAGTACTTC,CASSLDGNYEQYF
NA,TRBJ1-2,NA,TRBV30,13,TGTGCCTGGCAGGGGAAAGTTAACTATGGCTACACCTTC,CAWQGKVNYGYTF
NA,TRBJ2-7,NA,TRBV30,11,TGTGCCTGGGAGGAGGGCCCGAGGAAGTACTTC,CAWEEGPRKYF
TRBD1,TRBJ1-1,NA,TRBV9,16,TGTGCCAGCAGCGGCCCCGGGACAGGGCTAAACACTGAAGCTTTCTTT,CASSGPGTGLNTEAFF
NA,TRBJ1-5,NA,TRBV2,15,TGTGCCAGCAGGACGACAGAAAATAGCAATCAGCCCCAGCATTTT,CASRTTENSNQPQHF
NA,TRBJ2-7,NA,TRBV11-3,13,TGTGCCAGCAGCCTTCGCGTAGTCTACGAGCAGTACTTC,CASSLRVVYEQYF
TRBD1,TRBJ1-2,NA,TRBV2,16,TGTGCCAGCAGTGAGGGACAGGGGGCTTTTAACTATGGCTACACCTTC,CASSEGQGAFNYGYTF
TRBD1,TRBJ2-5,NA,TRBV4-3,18,TGCGCCAGCAGCCAAGAGTGGACAGGGGGCGCGTTTCAAGAGACCCAGTACTTC,CASSQEWTGGAFQETQYF
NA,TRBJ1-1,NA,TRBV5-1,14,TGCGCCAGCAGCCAAAACTCGGGAGGGACTGAAGCTTTCTTT,CASSQNSGGTEAFF
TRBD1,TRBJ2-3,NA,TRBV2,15,TGTGCCAGCAGTGGGGACAGGGGTAGCACAGATACGCAGTATTTT,CASSGDRGSTDTQYF
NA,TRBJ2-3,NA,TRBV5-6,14,TGTGCCAGCAGCTTGGTGGAGGTGGCAGATACGCAGTATTTT,CASSLVEVADTQYF
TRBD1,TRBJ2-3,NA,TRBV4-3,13,TGCACCAGCAGCCGAATGGACAGGGGGGCGCAGTATTTT,CTSSRMDRGAQYF
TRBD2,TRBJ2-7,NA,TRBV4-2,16,TGTGCCAGCAGCCCCTCAACCCTAGCGGAGCCCTACGAGCAGTACTTC,CASSPSTLAEPYEQYF
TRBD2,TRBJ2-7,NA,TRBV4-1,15,TGCGCCAGCAGCCTGAGGACTAGCGGCTCCTACGAGCAGTACTTC,CASSLRTSGSYEQYF
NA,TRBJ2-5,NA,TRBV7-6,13,TGTGCCAGCAGTTACCCGGGGCAAGAGACCCAGTACTTC,CASSYPGQETQYF
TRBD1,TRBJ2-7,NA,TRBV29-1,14,TGCAGCGTGGGAACGGGACAGGGGGCCTACGAGCAGTACTTC,CSVGTGQGAYEQYF
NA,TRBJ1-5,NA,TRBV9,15,TGTGCCAGCAGCCCTACCGGGACACCGAATCAGCCCCAGCATTTT,CASSPTGTPNQPQHF
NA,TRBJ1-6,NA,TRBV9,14,TGTGCCAGCAGCGTAGCGTTCCCCAATTCACCCCTCCACTTT,CASSVAFPNSPLHF
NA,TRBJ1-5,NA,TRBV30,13,TGTGCCTGGAGTGTACATACGAATCAGCCCCAGCATTTT,CAWSVHTNQPQHF
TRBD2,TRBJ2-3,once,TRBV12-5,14,TGTGCTAGATCCTGGGCGGGAGGGGGAGATACGCAGTATTTT,CARSWAGGGDTQYF
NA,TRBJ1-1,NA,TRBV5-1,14,TGCGCCAGCAGCTACAGGGAAGGGAACACTGAAGCTTTCTTT,CASSYREGNTEAFF
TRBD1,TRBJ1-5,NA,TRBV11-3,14,TGTGCCAGCAGCTTGACAGGGGTGAGTCAGCCCCAGCATTTT,CASSLTGVSQPQHF